A selection of T cell receptor beta chains follows, all from one sample in a study of Ad26.COV2.S vaccination and SARS-CoV-2 variants. TCRdb's copy holds only in-frame clones and misses some; the assay was immunoSEQ multiplex PCR. Of more than 300,000 clones listed, around 84% are singletons. Sequenced material: peripheral blood, taken in a trial of Ad26.COV2.S vaccine versus placebo. Source of these receptors: a person between 18 and 65 years old who received the Ad26.COV2.S COVID-19 vaccine or a placebo. Each CDR3 is given with its conserved first and last residue. Each record gives: V gene, J gene, clone size, D gene, CDR3 protein, CDR3 DNA. D genes are given only for firm matches. The size of a clone is reported for some rows only, either as once, few or many, or as a class for expanded clones.

TRBV12-3/TRBV12-4	TRBJ1-5	-	-	CASRGNNQPQHF	TGTGCCAGCAGGGGAAACAATCAGCCCCAGCATTTT
TRBV5-1	TRBJ1-2	-	-	CASRRDSSYGYTF	TGCGCCAGCAGGCGGGACTCTAGCTATGGCTACACCTTC
TRBV6-6	TRBJ2-7	-	-	CASSPGRIDPTSYEQYF	TGTGCCAGCAGTCCGGGACGCATCGATCCGACCTCCTACGAGCAGTACTTC
TRBV7-2	TRBJ2-3	-	-	CASSPGSAAGTDTQYF	TGTGCCAGCAGCCCAGGGTCGGCTGCCGGCACAGATACGCAGTATTTT
TRBV6-5	TRBJ2-7	-	-	CASSYSPAGSYEQYF	TGTGCCAGCAGTTACTCACCGGCCGGGTCCTACGAGCAGTACTTC
TRBV19	TRBJ2-4	-	-	CASSNQQGRVIQYF	TGTGCCAGTAGTAACCAACAGGGTCGGGTCATTCAGTACTTC
TRBV9	TRBJ2-3	-	-	CASSPGTSTDTQYF	TGTGCCAGCAGCCCAGGGACTAGCACAGATACGCAGTATTTT
TRBV3-1/TRBV3-2	TRBJ2-3	-	TRBD2	CASSPSGGADTQYF	TGTGCCAGCAGCCCAAGCGGGGGGGCAGATACGCAGTATTTT
TRBV5-8	TRBJ2-5	-	-	CASIISWGETQYF	TGTGCCAGCATCATTTCTTGGGGGGAGACCCAGTACTTC
TRBV6-5	TRBJ1-5	-	TRBD1	CASSYGTGVDQPQHF	TGTGCCAGCAGTTACGGGACAGGGGTTGATCAGCCCCAGCATTTT
TRBV30	TRBJ1-2	-	-	CAWTRERRGYTF	TGTGCCTGGACCAGGGAACGACGTGGCTACACCTTC
TRBV30	TRBJ2-7	once	-	CAWSWGGTASYEQYF	TGTGCCTGGAGTTGGGGGGGGACAGCTTCCTACGAGCAGTACTTC
TRBV5-8	TRBJ1-1	-	-	CASSLKIEAFF	TGTGCCAGCAGCTTGAAAATTGAAGCTTTCTTT
TRBV7-2	TRBJ1-1	once	-	CASSLGVGDAGTEAFF	TGTGCCAGCAGCTTGGGGGTAGGGGATGCGGGCACTGAAGCTTTCTTT
TRBV18	TRBJ1-2	-	-	CASSGGRINYGYTF	TGTGCCAGCTCAGGAGGGAGGATTAACTATGGCTACACCTTC
TRBV9	TRBJ1-1	-	TRBD1	CASSGQGAGDTEAFF	TGTGCCAGCAGCGGACAGGGGGCCGGGGACACTGAAGCTTTCTTT
TRBV6-6	TRBJ1-5	few	-	CASSPPGVSNQPQHF	TGTGCCAGCAGTCCTCCGGGAGTTAGCAATCAGCCCCAGCATTTT
TRBV5-1	TRBJ2-2	few	-	CASSAGDSYTGELFF	TGCGCCAGCAGCGCGGGGGACAGCTACACCGGGGAGCTGTTTTTT
TRBV7-8	TRBJ1-1	-	TRBD1	CASSLDDRGRRAFF	TGTGCCAGCAGCTTAGACGACAGGGGGCGCCGGGCTTTCTTT
TRBV20-1	TRBJ1-2	-	-	CSAGGRGYTF	TGCAGTGCTGGGGGACGGGGCTACACCTTC
TRBV6-5	TRBJ1-2	-	TRBD1	CASRRTGYGYTF	TGTGCCAGCAGGAGGACAGGATATGGCTACACCTTC
TRBV9	TRBJ1-5	few	-	CASSVGGTGQPQHF	TGTGCCAGCAGCGTAGGAGGGACGGGTCAGCCCCAGCATTTT
TRBV7-8	TRBJ1-6	-	TRBD1	CASSLRDRDNSPLHF	TGTGCCAGCAGCTTACGCGACAGGGATAATTCACCCCTCCACTTT
TRBV19	TRBJ2-2	-	TRBD2	CASSVSGGAGTGELFF	TGTGCCAGTAGTGTTAGCGGGGGGGCAGGCACCGGGGAGCTGTTTTTT
TRBV6-5	TRBJ1-2	-	-	CASSYTATNYGYTF	TGTGCCAGCAGTTATACAGCCACTAACTATGGCTACACCTTC
TRBV18	TRBJ2-5	-	-	CASSSYMELETQYF	TGTGCCAGCTCATCGTATATGGAGCTGGAGACCCAGTACTTC
TRBV2	TRBJ1-3	-	-	CASKLDRTGNTIYF	TGTGCCAGCAAACTTGACAGGACTGGAAACACCATATATTTT
TRBV4-1	TRBJ1-5	-	TRBD1	CASSQAATGVQPQHF	TGCGCCAGCAGCCAGGCCGCTACAGGGGTTCAGCCCCAGCATTTT
TRBV3-1/TRBV3-2	TRBJ1-6	-	-	CASSQEASPLHF	TGTGCCAGCAGCCAAGAAGCGTCGCCCCTCCACTTT
TRBV11-1	TRBJ2-3	-	TRBD1	CASSSQGTGDTQYF	TGTGCCAGCAGCTCACAGGGGACCGGAGATACGCAGTATTTT
TRBV30	TRBJ1-6	once	-	CAWSSGQSPLHF	TGTGCCTGGAGCTCCGGACAGTCACCCCTCCACTTT
TRBV11-1	TRBJ1-2	-	-	CASSWGDGYTF	TGTGCCAGCAGCTGGGGTGATGGCTACACCTTC
TRBV7-3	TRBJ2-1	-	TRBD1	CASSNPGQGDNEQFF	TGTGCCAGCAGCAACCCGGGACAGGGCGACAATGAGCAGTTCTTC
TRBV19	TRBJ1-1	-	-	CASSPVVNTEAFF	TGTGCCAGTAGTCCCGTGGTGAACACTGAAGCTTTCTTT
TRBV12-3/TRBV12-4	TRBJ1-6	few	-	CASRGQGSPLHF	TGTGCCAGCAGGGGGCAGGGTTCACCCCTCCACTTT
TRBV7-8	TRBJ2-2	-	-	CASSTPLAWNTGELFF	TGTGCCAGCAGCACCCCTCTAGCGTGGAACACCGGGGAGCTGTTTTTT
TRBV21-1	TRBJ1-6	-	-	CASSKGIQGAQNSPLHF	TGTGCCAGCAGCAAAGGGATACAGGGGGCACAGAATTCACCCCTCCACTTT
TRBV24-1	TRBJ2-1	-	TRBD2	CATSAGASGGYFF	TGTGCCACCAGTGCCGGGGCTAGCGGGGGGTATTTCTTC
TRBV9	TRBJ2-1	-	-	CASSVVPSPGHEQFF	TGTGCCAGCAGCGTAGTCCCTAGCCCCGGACATGAGCAGTTCTTC
TRBV5-1	TRBJ2-5	-	TRBD1	CASSFRPTGVEKGTQYF	TGCGCCAGCAGCTTCAGACCTACAGGGGTGGAGAAGGGGACCCAGTACTTC
TRBV5-6	TRBJ1-2	-	TRBD1	CASRRAGQGGRGSYGYTF	TGTGCCAGCAGGCGAGCGGGACAGGGAGGGCGCGGTAGCTATGGCTACACCTTC
TRBV6-5	TRBJ2-6	-	-	CASSYSGGANVLTF	TGTGCCAGCAGTTATAGTGGAGGGGCCAACGTCCTGACTTTC
TRBV7-6	TRBJ1-3	-	TRBD1	CASSPPRGQEFYSGNTIYF	TGTGCCAGCAGTCCACCCCGGGGACAGGAGTTTTACTCTGGAAACACCATATATTTT
TRBV6-1	TRBJ1-2	-	TRBD1	CASSEPGTGADYGYTF	TGTGCCAGCAGTGAACCCGGGACAGGGGCTGACTATGGCTACACCTTC
TRBV6-4	TRBJ1-1	-	-	CASSAGVGYNTEAFF	TGTGCCAGCAGTGCGGGGGTTGGTTACAACACTGAAGCTTTCTTT
TRBV4-3	TRBJ1-5	-	-	CASSQEGGNQPQHF	TGCGCCAGCAGCCAAGAGGGTGGCAATCAGCCCCAGCATTTT
TRBV5-4	TRBJ2-3	-	TRBD2	CASSLASGESTDTQYF	TGTGCCAGCAGCTTGGCCAGCGGGGAAAGCACAGATACGCAGTATTTT
TRBV25-1	TRBJ1-4	-	-	CASTSGLKGEKLFF	TGTGCCAGCACCTCGGGGCTGAAAGGGGAAAAACTGTTTTTT
TRBV13	TRBJ1-2	-	-	CASSFQIGAINYGYTF	TGTGCCAGCAGCTTCCAGATCGGGGCGATTAACTATGGCTACACCTTC
TRBV19	TRBJ2-1	once	-	CASSIYGQGGFNEQFF	TGTGCCAGTAGTATATATGGGCAGGGCGGTTTTAATGAGCAGTTCTTC
TRBV29-1	TRBJ1-1	once	-	CSVGEASGTEAFF	TGCAGCGTTGGAGAGGCAAGTGGCACTGAAGCTTTCTTT
TRBV9	TRBJ1-6	-	-	CASSPLGPGVPSPLHF	TGTGCCAGCAGCCCGTTGGGCCCAGGGGTACCTTCACCCCTCCACTTT
TRBV7-2	TRBJ2-5	-	TRBD1	CASSLRQGETQYF	TGTGCCAGCAGCTTACGACAGGGAGAGACCCAGTACTTC
TRBV3-1/TRBV3-2	TRBJ2-2	once	TRBD2	CASSQPHRLAGVHGELFF	TGTGCCAGCAGCCAACCCCATCGACTAGCGGGGGTTCACGGGGAGCTGTTTTTT
TRBV11-2	TRBJ2-7	once	-	CASSLGRGAGIWF	TGTGCCAGCAGCTTAGGAAGAGGGGCCGGTATCTGGTTC